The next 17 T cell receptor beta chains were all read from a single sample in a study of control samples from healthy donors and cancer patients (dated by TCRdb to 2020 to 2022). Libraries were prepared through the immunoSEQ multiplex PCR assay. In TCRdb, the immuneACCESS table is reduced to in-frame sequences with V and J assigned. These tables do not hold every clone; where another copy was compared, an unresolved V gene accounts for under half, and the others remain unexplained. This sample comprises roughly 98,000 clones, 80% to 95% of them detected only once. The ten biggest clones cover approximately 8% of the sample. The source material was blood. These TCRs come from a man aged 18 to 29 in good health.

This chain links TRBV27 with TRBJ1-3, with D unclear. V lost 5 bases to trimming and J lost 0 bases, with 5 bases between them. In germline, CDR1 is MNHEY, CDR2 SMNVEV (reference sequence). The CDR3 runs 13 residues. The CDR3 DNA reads TGTGCCAGCAGTCCGGACTCTGGAAACACCATATATTTT. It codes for CASSPDSGNTIYF.

DNA for the CDR3: TGCGCCAGCAGTCCGGGACCTTTCGTCTCTGGAAACACCATATATTTT. As protein: CASSPGPFVSGNTIYF. The chain has TRBV10-2 and TRBJ1-3, with D perhaps TRBD1 (5 bases). This CDR3 comprises 16 residues. The V gene's germline CDR1 is WSHSY and CDR2 SAAADI. Trimming took 5 bases from V and 0 from J, leaving 14 bases between them.

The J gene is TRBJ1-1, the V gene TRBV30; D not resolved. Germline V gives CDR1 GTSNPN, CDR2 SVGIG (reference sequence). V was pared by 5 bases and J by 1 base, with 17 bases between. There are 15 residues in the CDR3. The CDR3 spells CAWGGRWTANTEAFF. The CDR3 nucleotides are TGTGCCTGGGGTGGCCGGTGGACGGCGAACACTGAAGCTTTCTTT. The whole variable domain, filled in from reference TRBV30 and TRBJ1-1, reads SQTIHQWPATLVQPVGSPLSLECTVEGTSNPNLYWYRQAAGRGLQLLFYSVGIGQISSEVPQNLSASRPQDRQFILSSKKLLLSDSGFYLCAWGGRWTANTEAFFGQGTRLTVV.

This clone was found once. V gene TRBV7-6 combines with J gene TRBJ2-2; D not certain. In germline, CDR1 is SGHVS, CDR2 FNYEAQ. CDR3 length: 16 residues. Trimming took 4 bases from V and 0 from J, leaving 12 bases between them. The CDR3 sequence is CASSSAWSANTGELFF. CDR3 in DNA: TGTGCCAGCAGCTCCGCGTGGAGCGCGAACACCGGGGAGCTGTTTTTT.

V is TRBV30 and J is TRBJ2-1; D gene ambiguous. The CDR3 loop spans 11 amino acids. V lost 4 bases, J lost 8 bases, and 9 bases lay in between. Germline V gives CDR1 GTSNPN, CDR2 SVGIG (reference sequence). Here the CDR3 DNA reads TGTGCCTGGACTGCAGGCTATGAGCAGTTCTTC. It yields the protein CAWTAGYEQFF.

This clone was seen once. The CDR3, as DNA: TGCGCCAGCAGCTTGGTTTCTGGGCGGGCTCAAGAGACCCAGTACTTC. Its protein is CASSLVSGRAQETQYF. The chain employs TRBV5-1 and TRBJ2-5; D may be TRBD2 (5 bases). The CDR3 is 16 residues long. Trimming took 0 bases from V and 2 from J, leaving 14 bases between them. Per germline, CDR1 SGHRS and CDR2 YFSETQ.

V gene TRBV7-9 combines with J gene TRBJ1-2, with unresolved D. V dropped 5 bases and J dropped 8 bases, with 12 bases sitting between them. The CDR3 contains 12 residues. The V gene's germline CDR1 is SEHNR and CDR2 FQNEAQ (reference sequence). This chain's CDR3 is CASSIQEPGYTF. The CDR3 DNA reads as TGTGCCAGCAGCATTCAGGAACCCGGCTACACCTTC. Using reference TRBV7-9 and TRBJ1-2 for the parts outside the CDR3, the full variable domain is DTGVSQNPRHKITKRGQNVTFRCDPISEHNRLYWYRQTLGQGPEFLTYFQNEAQLEKSRLLSDRFSAERPKGSFSTLEIQRTEQGDSAMYLCASSIQEPGYTFGSGTRLTVV.

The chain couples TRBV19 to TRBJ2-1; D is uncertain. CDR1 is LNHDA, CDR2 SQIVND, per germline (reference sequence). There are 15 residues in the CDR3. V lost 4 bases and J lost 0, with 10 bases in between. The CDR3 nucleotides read TGTGCCAGTAGTAAAGACAAGAGCTCCTACAATGAGCAGTTCTTC. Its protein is CASSKDKSSYNEQFF. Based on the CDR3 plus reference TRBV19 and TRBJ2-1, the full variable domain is DGGITQSPKYLFRKEGQNVTLSCEQNLNHDAMYWYRQDPGQGLRLIYYSQIVNDFQKGDIAEGYSVSREKKESFPLTVTSAQKNPTAFYLCASSKDKSSYNEQFFGPGTRLTVL.

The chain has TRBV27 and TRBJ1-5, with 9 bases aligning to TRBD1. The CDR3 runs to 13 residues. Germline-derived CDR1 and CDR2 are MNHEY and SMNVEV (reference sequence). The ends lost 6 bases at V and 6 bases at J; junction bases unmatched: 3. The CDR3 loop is CASSNRGLQPQHF. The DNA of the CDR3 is TGTGCCAGCAGCAACAGGGGGCTTCAGCCCCAGCATTTT.

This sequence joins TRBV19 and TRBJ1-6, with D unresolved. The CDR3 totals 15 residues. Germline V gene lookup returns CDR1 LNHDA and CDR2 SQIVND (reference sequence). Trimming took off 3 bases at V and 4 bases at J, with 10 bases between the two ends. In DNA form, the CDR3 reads TGTGCCAGTAGTATGGTCAGGTCTTATAATTCACCCCTCCACTTT. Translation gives CASSMVRSYNSPLHF. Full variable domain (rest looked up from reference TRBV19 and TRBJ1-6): DGGITQSPKYLFRKEGQNVTLSCEQNLNHDAMYWYRQDPGQGLRLIYYSQIVNDFQKGDIAEGYSVSREKKESFPLTVTSAQKNPTAFYLCASSMVRSYNSPLHFGNGTRLTVT.

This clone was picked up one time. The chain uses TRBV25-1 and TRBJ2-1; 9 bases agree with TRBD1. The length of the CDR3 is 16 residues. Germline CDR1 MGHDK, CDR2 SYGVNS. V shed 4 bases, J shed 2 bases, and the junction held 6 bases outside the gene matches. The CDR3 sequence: CASSGRDREAYNEQFF. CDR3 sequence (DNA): TGTGCCAGCAGTGGGAGGGACAGGGAAGCCTACAATGAGCAGTTCTTC.

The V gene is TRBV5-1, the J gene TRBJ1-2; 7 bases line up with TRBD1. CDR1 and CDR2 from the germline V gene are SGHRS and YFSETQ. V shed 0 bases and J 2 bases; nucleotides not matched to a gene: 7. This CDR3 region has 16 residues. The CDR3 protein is CASSLAEGARNYGYTF. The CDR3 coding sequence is TGCGCCAGCAGCTTGGCGGAGGGGGCGAGGAACTATGGCTACACCTTC.

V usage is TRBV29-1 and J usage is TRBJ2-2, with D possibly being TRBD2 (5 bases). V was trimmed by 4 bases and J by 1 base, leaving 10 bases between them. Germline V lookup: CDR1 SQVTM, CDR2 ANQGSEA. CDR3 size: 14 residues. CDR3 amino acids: CSVVWRVNTGELFF. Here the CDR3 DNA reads TGCAGCGTTGTATGGCGGGTGAACACCGGGGAGCTGTTTTTT.

The CDR3: CASSFPPGPNYGYTF. CDR3 DNA: TGTGCCAGCAGCTTCCCCCCGGGACCTAACTATGGCTACACCTTC. The chain uses TRBV7-8 and TRBJ1-2, with TRBD1 as a possible D gene (5 bases). Germline V CDR1 and CDR2: SGHVS, FQNEAQ. V was pared by 3 bases and J by 0 bases, with 11 bases between. The CDR3 loop spans 15 amino acids.

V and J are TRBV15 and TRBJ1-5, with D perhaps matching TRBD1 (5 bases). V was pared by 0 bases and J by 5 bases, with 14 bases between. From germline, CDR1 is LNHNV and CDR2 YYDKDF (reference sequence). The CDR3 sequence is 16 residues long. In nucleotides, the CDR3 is TGTGCCACCAGCAGAGATCTAGAACAGGACTATCAGCCCCAGCATTTT. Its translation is CATSRDLEQDYQPQHF.

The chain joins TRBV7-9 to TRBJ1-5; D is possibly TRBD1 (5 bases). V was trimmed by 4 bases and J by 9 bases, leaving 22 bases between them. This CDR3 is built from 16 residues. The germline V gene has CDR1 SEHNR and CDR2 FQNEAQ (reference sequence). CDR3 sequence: CASSSQGDRAGWPQHF. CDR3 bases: TGTGCCAGCAGCTCCCAGGGTGATAGGGCCGGATGGCCCCAGCATTTT.

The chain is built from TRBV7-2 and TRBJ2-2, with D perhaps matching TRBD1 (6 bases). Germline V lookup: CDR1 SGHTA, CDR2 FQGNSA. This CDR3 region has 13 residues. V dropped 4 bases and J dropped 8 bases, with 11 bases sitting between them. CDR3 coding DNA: TGTGCCAGCAGCTCACAGGGTACGGGGGAGCTGTTTTTT. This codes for CASSSQGTGELFF.